The 16 T cell receptor beta chains below were found in one sample sequenced in a study of cytomegalovirus exposure and HLA in healthy donors. The study ran its PCR with 60 Vbeta and 13 Jbeta primers. Measured with immunoSEQ multiplex PCR; TCRdb has only the in-frame clones, and not every one. The profile shows about 170,000 clones, more than 80% of them singletons. The sequencing sample was made of PBMCs. The receptor source for this set is a woman under 30 in good health and CMV-seronegative.

The rearrangement joins TRBV7-8 to TRBJ2-7; the match to TRBD1 covers 7 bases. CDR3 length: 13 amino acids. V lost 3 bases and J lost 7; bases outside the gene matches: 6. Germline assignment: CDR1 SGHVS and CDR2 FQNEAQ. This CDR3 reads CASSFTGVYEQYF. In nucleotides, the CDR3 is TGTGCCAGCAGCTTTACAGGGGTCTATGAGCAGTACTTC.

This chain connects TRBV19 to TRBJ2-3, with D possibly being TRBD1 (5 bases). Per the germline V gene, CDR1 is LNHDA and CDR2 is SQIVND (reference sequence). The CDR3 runs 13 residues. The V end lost 5 bases, the J end lost 4 bases, and 10 bases lay between the germline ends. The CDR3 region is CASSGQGADTQYF. The CDR3 DNA reads TGTGCCAGTAGTGGGCAGGGTGCAGATACGCAGTATTTT.

The chain combines TRBV10-3 with TRBJ1-1; 7 bases fit TRBD1. The CDR3 consists of 15 residues. V shed 7 bases and J 3 bases; nucleotides not matched to a gene: 11. Germline V gene data show CDR1 as ENHRY and CDR2 as SYGVKD. CDR3 region: CAIKGTASGHTEAFF. The CDR3 bases are TGTGCCATCAAGGGGACAGCTTCTGGCCACACTGAAGCTTTCTTT.

The V and J genes are TRBV21-1 and TRBJ2-1; whether TRBD2, the table's D call, matches the DNA was not checked. TRBV21-1 is recorded as a pseudogene. The CDR3 loop spans 15 amino acids. The CDR3 is CASSPRLVRGNEQFF. CDR3 DNA: TGTGCCAGCAGCCCTCGACTAGTTCGGGGCAATGAGCAGTTCTTC.

This chain links TRBV19 with TRBJ2-3; TRBD1 aligns across 7 bases. The CDR3 is 14 amino acids. In germline, CDR1 is LNHDA, CDR2 SQIVND (reference sequence). V shed 6 bases, J shed 6 bases, and the junction held 9 bases outside the gene matches. The DNA of the CDR3 is TGTGCCAGTAGGAAACAGGGGTCGCTTGATACGCAGTATTTT. Protein: CASRKQGSLDTQYF.

This clone was observed a few times. The chain uses TRBV12-1 and TRBJ2-2; TRBD2, the D gene given by the table, was not confirmed from the DNA. TRBV12-1 is tagged as a pseudogene. The CDR3 loop spans 18 amino acids. This CDR3 is CASSSGLAGGLNTGELFF. The CDR3 DNA reads TGTGCCAGCAGCTCCGGACTAGCGGGAGGGTTGAACACCGGGGAGCTGTTTTTT.

The genes are TRBV29-1 and TRBJ2-4; D is perhaps TRBD2 (5 bases). The V end lost 5 bases, the J end lost 3 bases, and 8 bases lay between the germline ends. The CDR3 is 12 residues long. Per the germline V gene, CDR1 is SQVTM and CDR2 is ANQGSEA. Here the CDR3 DNA reads TGCAGCGTTTCGAGGGTCAAAAACATTCAGTACTTC. This translates into CSVSRVKNIQYF.

The genes are TRBV15 and TRBJ2-1; possible D gene TRBD2, 5 bases. The CDR3 runs to 15 residues. V was pared by 8 bases and J by 6 bases, with 20 bases between. Germline V gene data show CDR1 as LNHNV and CDR2 as YYDKDF (reference sequence). CDR3 in DNA: TGTGCCACCGCAGCGTTTGGGAGAAACGGCAATGAGCAGTTCTTC. Its protein is CATAAFGRNGNEQFF. The variable domain in full, completed from reference TRBV15 and TRBJ2-1, reads DAMVIQNPRYQVTQFGKPVTLSCSQTLNHNVMYWYQQKSSQAPKLLFHYYDKDFNNEADTPDNFQSRRPNTSFCFLDIRSPGLGDTAMYLCATAAFGRNGNEQFFGPGTRLTVL.

J is TRBJ2-2 and V is TRBV2, with D perhaps matching TRBD1 (6 bases). The CDR3 spans 15 residues. V lost 4 bases, J lost 0 bases, and 9 bases lay in between. Germline loops: CDR1 SNHLY, CDR2 FYNNEI. The CDR3 here is CASSGQGSNTGELFF. As DNA, the CDR3 is TGTGCCAGCAGTGGGCAGGGGTCGAACACCGGGGAGCTGTTTTTT.

This chain uses TRBV5-4 with TRBJ2-6; D is possibly TRBD1 (6 bases). The V gene's germline CDR1 is SGHNT and CDR2 YYREEE (reference sequence). The CDR3 runs to 19 residues. V lost 5 bases, J lost 0 bases, and 21 bases lay in between. CDR3 DNA sequence: TGTGCCAGCAGGACAAAAGACAGGACCGGGATCTCTGGGGCCAACGTCCTGACTTTC. Its translation: CASRTKDRTGISGANVLTF. Full variable domain (remainder filled in from reference TRBV5-4 and TRBJ2-6): ETGVTQSPTHLIKTRGQQVTLRCSSQSGHNTVSWYQQALGQGPQFIFQYYREEENGRGNFPPRFSGLQFPNYSSELNVNALELDDSALYLCASRTKDRTGISGANVLTFGAGSRLTVL.

About this clone itself: Relative to the germline gene, one junction end is altered; a read error may explain this. This chain links TRBV7-2 with TRBJ1-1, with a tentative D call TRBD1 (5 bases). This CDR3 contains 14 residues. Germline V gene data show CDR1 as SGHTA and CDR2 as FQGNSA. The CDR3 bases are TGTGCCGGCAGCTTCAGCAGGGTGAACACTGAAGCTTTCTTT. As protein: CAGSFSRVNTEAFF.

With regard to this clone: Other DNA variants within this sample encode the same CDR3. In DNA, the CDR3 is TGTGCCAGCAGCTTAGTCGTCAGGGGCCCCACCGGGGAGCTGTTTTTT. Protein sequence: CASSLVVRGPTGELFF. V gene TRBV7-9 combines with J gene TRBJ2-2, with D perhaps TRBD1 (6 bases). From germline, CDR1 is SEHNR and CDR2 FQNEAQ (reference sequence). The CDR3 runs to 16 residues. Trimming removed 1 base from V and 4 bases from J, with 13 bases in between.

The V gene is TRBV5-1, the J gene TRBJ2-7; D is possibly TRBD1 (6 bases). V was shortened by 5 bases and J by 7 bases, with 13 bases between the two germline ends. The CDR3 contains 12 residues. CDR1 and CDR2 (germline): SGHRS, YFSETQ. CDR3 bases: TGCGCCAGCAGTCAAGGGGGTGGGGAGCAGTACTTC. This sequence encodes CASSQGGGEQYF.

The chain uses TRBV4-3 and TRBJ2-1; 8 bases map to TRBD1. The J segment lost 15 bases and the V segment lost 2 bases, leaving 12 bases of the junction unmatched. This CDR3 contains 14 residues. From germline, CDR1 is LGHNA and CDR2 YSLEER. As DNA, the CDR3 is TGCGCCAGCAGCCAACGATATGGGACAGGCAGAGCGTTCTTC. Translation: CASSQRYGTGRAFF.

The rearrangement links TRBV23-1 to TRBJ2-3; TRBD2 matches at 15 bases. TRBV23-1 qualifies as an ORF whose function is uncertain. V gave up 6 bases and J gave up 0 bases; unmatched junction bases: 7. The length of the CDR3 is 18 residues. Here the CDR3 DNA reads TGCGCCAGCAGAGGACTAGCGGGAGGGCCGGGAAGCACAGATACGCAGTATTTT. Translating gives CASRGLAGGPGSTDTQYF.

This clone was detected once. This chain connects TRBV27 to TRBJ1-6; D ambiguous. Per the germline V gene, CDR1 is MNHEY and CDR2 is SMNVEV (reference sequence). V gave up 3 bases and J gave up 7 bases, with 4 bases separating them. The CDR3 sequence is 12 residues long. This CDR3 is CASSFTNSPLHF. CDR3 in DNA: TGTGCCAGCAGTTTTACAAATTCACCCCTCCACTTT.